One and the same sample provided the 10 T cell receptor beta chains below, sequenced in a study of blood T cell repertoires in COVID-19. Here immunoSEQ multiplex PCR was the method, and the copy in TCRdb shows in-frame clones only, minus some. The data show around 57,000 clones, about 90% seen once. The sample comprised peripheral blood. These receptors were collected from a human donor with active COVID-19. The donor label of this sample is uncertain.

The genes are TRBV11-2 and TRBJ1-1, with TRBD1 as a possible D gene (6 bases). Germline values: CDR1 SGHAT, CDR2 FQNNGV. Trimming took 3 bases from V and 12 from J, leaving 11 bases between them. This CDR3 is built from 11 residues. The CDR3 DNA reads TGTGCCAGCAGCTTGGGGGCGCTGCCTTTCTTT. Its translation: CASSLGALPFF.

The rearrangement uses TRBV3-1 (or the pseudogene TRBV3-2) and TRBJ2-2, with D possibly being TRBD2 (6 bases). The CDR3 extends over 16 amino acids. Germline V gene sequence: CDR1 LGHDT, CDR2 YNNKEL (reference sequence). Trimming left V 2 bases short and J 5 bases short, with 15 bases between. This CDR3 reads CASSQRKVGGTGELFF. In DNA, the CDR3 is TGTGCCAGCAGCCAACGGAAGGTGGGGGGTACCGGGGAGCTGTTTTTT.

The chain links TRBV4-1 to TRBJ1-2; 9 nucleotides align to TRBD1. Looked up from germline, CDR1 is MGHRA and CDR2 is YSYEKL. CDR3 size: 14 residues. The V and J ends lost 0 bases and 11 bases, in that order; junction bases with no gene match: 7. Here the CDR3 reads CASSQDPDRGGYTF. In nucleotides, the CDR3 is TGCGCCAGCAGCCAAGATCCGGACAGGGGTGGGTACACCTTC.

The chain recombines TRBV4-3 with TRBJ2-1; a weak D match, TRBD2 (6 bases). Germline V gene data show CDR1 as LGHNA and CDR2 as YSLEER. The CDR3 sequence is 13 residues long. Trimming left V 9 bases short and J 7 bases short, with 16 bases between. The CDR3 DNA reads as TGCGCCAGGGCGGGGCCAAACATAAATGAGCAGTTCTTC. Residues: CARAGPNINEQFF.

This clone was seen once. The chain is built from TRBV5-1 and TRBJ2-1; D may be TRBD1 (6 bases). V gave up 2 bases and J gave up 10 bases, with 19 bases separating them. The CDR3 has 15 amino acids. Per germline, CDR1 SGHRS and CDR2 YFSETQ. The DNA for the CDR3 is TGCGCCAGCAGCTTCCCCGACAGGACCGTTTCGGAGCAGTTCTTC. Protein sequence: CASSFPDRTVSEQFF. Based on the CDR3 plus reference TRBV5-1 and TRBJ2-1, the full variable domain is KAGVTQTPRYLIKTRGQQVTLSCSPISGHRSVSWYQQTPGQGLQFLFEYFSETQRNKGNFPGRFSGRQFSNSRSEMNVSTLELGDSALYLCASSFPDRTVSEQFFGPGTRLTVL.

The V call is TRBV9, the J call TRBJ2-7, with D possibly TRBD1 on 6 matching bases. The length of the CDR3 is 14 residues. Germline loops: CDR1 SGDLS, CDR2 YYNGEE. V lost 0 bases, J lost 7 bases, and 14 bases lay in between. In DNA form, the CDR3 reads TGTGCCAGCAGCGTAGGGTTGGGGGCTGGAGAGCAGTACTTC. It specifies CASSVGLGAGEQYF.

The gene calls are TRBV12-3 or TRBV12-4 and TRBJ2-7; D is unresolved. CDR3 length: 10 amino acids. V gave up 6 bases and J gave up 4 bases, with 4 bases separating them. CDR3 sequence: CASSLYEQYF. In nucleotides, the CDR3 is TGTGCCAGCAGCCTATACGAGCAGTACTTC.

The gene calls are TRBV29-1 and TRBJ1-1, with 8 positions matching TRBD1. The CDR3 length is 13 residues. Losses at the gene ends were 7 bases for V and 1 base for J; bases not matched to a gene: 5. CDR1 is SQVTM and CDR2 is ANQGSEA in the germline V gene. The CDR3 sequence is CSARTGPNTEAFF. CDR3 coding DNA: TGCAGCGCCCGGACAGGGCCGAACACTGAAGCTTTCTTT.

The chain has TRBV5-1 and TRBJ2-7; 9 positions agree with TRBD1. Trimming at V came to 4 bases and at J to 1 base, leaving 6 bases not matched to a gene. Germline V gene lookup returns CDR1 SGHRS and CDR2 YFSETQ. The CDR3 has 15 residues. In DNA, the CDR3 is TGCGCCAGCAGCGAAGGACAGGGGAGTTCCTACGAGCAGTACTTC. Its translation is CASSEGQGSSYEQYF.

This chain connects TRBV27 to TRBJ2-1; 11 nucleotides align to TRBD2. There are 17 residues in the CDR3. Looked up from germline, CDR1 is MNHEY and CDR2 is SMNVEV (reference sequence). Germline trimming cut 2 bases from V and 9 bases from J; bases unmatched to any gene: 12. The CDR3 DNA reads TGTGCCAGCAGTTTAGACATCGGGGCTAGCGGGAGGTTTGAGCAGTTCTTC. Amino acid sequence: CASSLDIGASGRFEQFF.